These 6 T cell receptor beta chains share one sample of origin, sequenced in a study of Tregs in tolerant kidney transplant recipients. Sequenced by immunoSEQ multiplex PCR; TCRdb stores in-frame clones only, minus some. This sample yields around 230,000 clones, of which more than 65% are seen a single time; about 0.68% belongs to the top ten. The sample was CD4+ T cells from blood. All receptors derive from a human donor in good health.

This chain uses TRBV14 with TRBJ2-5; D tentatively fits TRBD1 or TRBD2 (5 bases each). The CDR3 extends over 14 amino acids. V dropped 1 base and J dropped 6 bases, with 12 bases sitting between them. Germline V gene sequence: CDR1 SGHDN, CDR2 FVKESK. The CDR3 reads CASSQVAPGQTQYF. The CDR3 DNA reads TGTGCCAGCAGCCAAGTAGCCCCGGGGCAGACCCAGTACTTC.

The rearrangement joins TRBV9 to TRBJ1-1; D perhaps matches TRBD1 (5 bases). V lost 4 bases and J lost 2, with 12 bases in between. The CDR3 consists of 14 residues. Germline V gene sequence: CDR1 SGDLS, CDR2 YYNGEE. The CDR3 DNA reads as TGTGCCAGCAGCCCAGGGAATCTCAACACTGAAGCTTTCTTT. Residues: CASSPGNLNTEAFF.

This rearrangement joins TRBV5-1 to TRBJ2-5; 7 bases fit TRBD1. Germline CDR1 and CDR2: SGHRS and YFSETQ. Trimming removed 4 bases from V and 2 bases from J; junction bases left unmatched: 11. This CDR3 region has 16 residues. CDR3 sequence: CASSRYPDRVQETQYF. The CDR3 region has the DNA TGCGCCAGCAGCCGCTACCCCGACAGGGTTCAAGAGACCCAGTACTTC.

The J gene is TRBJ2-4, the V gene TRBV6-5, with D maybe TRBD1 (7 bases). Germline V CDR1 and CDR2: MNHEY, SVGAGI. The V gene lost 6 bases and the J gene lost 6 bases, with 18 bases spanning the gap. The CDR3 consists of 15 residues. The CDR3 DNA sequence: TGTGCCAGCAGACCGGGACAGCTCGGGAGAAACATTCAGTACTTC. It encodes CASRPGQLGRNIQYF.

The chain is built from TRBV10-1 and TRBJ2-3; either TRBD1 or TRBD2 may supply D (5 bases each). This CDR3 spans 14 amino acids. Germline-derived CDR1 and CDR2 are WNHNN and SYGVQD (reference sequence). Trimming cost V 3 bases and J 5 bases, with 12 bases left between them. The CDR3 protein is CASSDPGAGDTQYF. CDR3 sequence (DNA): TGCGCCAGCAGTGATCCCGGGGCGGGAGATACGCAGTATTTT.

This sequence joins TRBV18 and TRBJ2-1; 11 bases line up with TRBD2. CDR3 length: 18 amino acids. The V segment lost 3 bases and the J segment 2 bases; nucleotides outside the gene matches: 9. The germline gives CDR1 KGHSH, CDR2 LQKENI. The DNA of the CDR3 is TGTGCCAGCTCACCGCCGACGGCTAGCGGGAGGACCTACAATGAGCAGTTCTTC. It specifies CASSPPTASGRTYNEQFF.